A single sample is the source of the 25 T cell receptor beta chains below, sequenced in a study of CD8 T cells in Susac syndrome. It was with random hexamers that roughly 0.5 to 1 ug RNA was reverse transcribed. TCRdb called the immunoSEQ multiplex PCR reads again in MiXCR, with one record for every CDR3 protein. The sample includes some 150,000 distinct CDR3 sequences, approximately 93% seen only once; the top ten take 0.2% to 0.25%. Input material: CD8+ T cells from PBMCs. The receptors were sampled from a human donor with multiple sclerosis.

The rearrangement joins TRBV12-5 to TRBJ1-4; no definite D call. The V end was cut by 3 bases, the J end by 8 bases, with 7 bases between. The CDR3 sequence is 12 residues long. From germline, CDR1 is LGHNT and CDR2 FRNRAP. The CDR3 DNA reads TGTGCTAGTGGTTTAGGGCGCGAAAAACTGTTTTTT. It yields the protein CASGLGREKLFF.

The V call is TRBV4-2, the J call TRBJ2-3; TRBD2 aligns across 10 bases. The CDR3 loop spans 17 amino acids. Per the germline V gene, CDR1 is LGHNA and CDR2 is YNFKEQ. V was pared by 0 bases and J by 4 bases, with 7 bases of the junction left unmatched. The CDR3 nucleotides are TGTGCCAGCAGCCAAGATGGGGTAGCGGGGGGTCCAGATACGCAGTATTTT. This sequence encodes CASSQDGVAGGPDTQYF.

The chain joins TRBV29-1 to TRBJ1-1; TRBD1 aligns across 8 bases. This CDR3 is built from 12 residues. J was trimmed by 6 bases and V by 7 bases; bases with no gene match: 7. Germline V CDR1 and CDR2: SQVTM, ANQGSEA. The CDR3 DNA follows: TGCAGCGGGACACAGGGACAGGCTGAAGCTTTCTTT. Encoded protein: CSGTQGQAEAFF.

This chain links TRBV9 with TRBJ2-1; D gene ambiguous. Germline V gene sequence: CDR1 SGDLS, CDR2 YYNGEE. This CDR3 is built from 14 residues. The germline V and J ends were trimmed by 4 bases and 2 bases, with 10 bases remaining between them. CDR3 loop: CASSRENTYNEQFF. CDR3 in DNA: TGTGCCAGCAGCAGGGAAAATACCTACAATGAGCAGTTCTTC.

The rearrangement joins TRBV7-9 to TRBJ1-1, with unresolved D. This CDR3 has 14 residues. Germline values: CDR1 SEHNR, CDR2 FQNEAQ (reference sequence). Trimming cost V 5 bases and J 8 bases, with 18 bases left between them. For the CDR3, the DNA is TGTGCCAGCAGCCACATCGGATCGGGTAACGAAGCTTTCTTT. It codes for CASSHIGSGNEAFF.

The rearrangement uses TRBV7-3 and TRBJ1-1, with 8 bases that match TRBD1. The germline V gene has CDR1 SGHTA and CDR2 FQGTGA. Losses at the gene ends were 5 bases for V and 4 bases for J; bases not matched to a gene: 6. The CDR3 extends over 14 amino acids. CDR3 amino acids: CASSPQGEGTEAFF. The CDR3 region has the DNA TGTGCCAGCAGCCCACAGGGGGAGGGCACTGAAGCTTTCTTT.

The chain uses TRBV20-1 and TRBJ1-5, with D possibly TRBD1 on 5 matching bases. Per germline, CDR1 DFQATT and CDR2 SNEGSKA (reference sequence). CDR3 length: 17 residues. Trimming took off 0 bases at V and 2 bases at J, with 17 bases between the two ends. This chain's CDR3 is CSARDLGQVKGNQPQHF. In nucleotides, the CDR3 is TGCAGTGCTAGAGATCTGGGGCAGGTAAAAGGCAATCAGCCCCAGCATTTT.

The chain carries TRBV7-9 and TRBJ1-1; D is unclear. The CDR3 totals 12 residues. Deletions cut 1 base from V and 8 bases from J, with 8 bases between. The germline gives CDR1 SEHNR, CDR2 FQNEAQ (reference sequence). In nucleotides, the CDR3 is TGTGCCAGCAGCTTAGGACGGGTAGAAGCTTTCTTT. Residues: CASSLGRVEAFF.

The genes are TRBV27 and TRBJ2-7; possibly TRBD1 for D (5 bases). The V gene lost 4 bases and the J gene lost 3 bases, with 10 bases spanning the gap. The CDR3 is made up of 13 amino acids. CDR1 and CDR2 from the germline V gene are MNHEY and SMNVEV (reference sequence). CDR3 sequence: CASSYDRGYEQYF. CDR3 DNA sequence: TGTGCCAGCAGTTATGACAGAGGCTACGAGCAGTACTTC.

This chain joins TRBV30 and TRBJ1-1; D unclear. V lost 0 bases and J 6 bases, leaving 11 bases between the germline ends. The CDR3 is made up of 13 amino acids. Germline CDR1 is GTSNPN and CDR2 is SVGIG (reference sequence). CDR3 amino acids: CAWSVSRLSEAFF. The DNA of the CDR3 is TGTGCCTGGAGTGTAAGCAGACTGTCTGAAGCTTTCTTT.

This chain's CDR3 is CSAREVPRGEGSPLHF. The CDR3 DNA is TGCAGTGCTAGAGAAGTACCGCGGGGAGAGGGGTCACCCCTCCACTTT. The chain joins TRBV20-1 to TRBJ1-6; TRBD1 might be the D (5 bases). Trimming cost V 0 bases and J 10 bases, with 19 bases left between them. Germline lookup yields CDR1 DFQATT and CDR2 SNEGSKA (reference sequence). CDR3 length: 16 residues.

J is TRBJ2-7 and V is TRBV30, with a weak D call TRBD2 (6 bases). The ends were cut back, 4 bases at V and 0 bases at J, with 10 bases in the middle. Germline V gene data show CDR1 as GTSNPN and CDR2 as SVGIG (reference sequence). The CDR3 has 13 amino acids. As DNA, the CDR3 is TGTGCCTGGAAGGAGGGCCACTCCTACGAGCAGTACTTC. Its protein product is CAWKEGHSYEQYF. The whole variable domain, remainder taken from reference TRBV30 and TRBJ2-7, is SQTIHQWPATLVQPVGSPLSLECTVEGTSNPNLYWYRQAAGRGLQLLFYSVGIGQISSEVPQNLSASRPQDRQFILSSKKLLLSDSGFYLCAWKEGHSYEQYFGPGTRLTVT.

This clonotype has just one count. The rearrangement joins TRBV15 to TRBJ1-5, with TRBD1 as a possible D gene (5 bases). Per germline, CDR1 LNHNV and CDR2 YYDKDF (reference sequence). There are 13 residues in the CDR3. V was shortened by 4 bases and J by 8 bases, with 12 bases between the two germline ends. CDR3 nucleotides: TGTGCCACCAGCACCGGCAAGGGGAAGCCCCAGCATTTT. Translating it yields CATSTGKGKPQHF.

The J gene is TRBJ2-1, the V gene TRBV20-1; D uncertain. CDR3 length equals 13 residues. V lost 1 base, J lost 5 bases, and 9 bases lay in between. CDR1 DFQATT and CDR2 SNEGSKA come from the germline V gene (reference sequence). This CDR3 is CSARALGHNEQFF. Here the CDR3 DNA reads TGCAGTGCTAGAGCCCTAGGACACAATGAGCAGTTCTTC.

The chain has TRBV29-1 and TRBJ1-1; D uncertain. The germline V gene encodes CDR1 SQVTM and CDR2 ANQGSEA. V was trimmed by 6 bases and J by 10 bases, leaving 15 bases between them. The CDR3 is 11 amino acids. DNA for the CDR3: TGCAGCGTCCATTCGGTTGGAAGAGCTTTCTTT. It specifies CSVHSVGRAFF.

The chain employs TRBV7-2 and TRBJ2-7; D not certain. Looked up from germline, CDR1 is SGHTA and CDR2 is FQGNSA. V lost 1 base and J lost 0, with 13 bases in between. The CDR3 is 16 amino acids. The CDR3 DNA is TGTGCCAGCAGCTTAGGACGCAGGTTATACTCCTACGAGCAGTACTTC. Translation: CASSLGRRLYSYEQYF.

This chain links TRBV12-3 or TRBV12-4 with TRBJ2-4, with unresolved D. Trimming took 7 bases from V and 6 from J, leaving 13 bases between them. The CDR3 extends over 13 amino acids. The chain's CDR3 is CASTRSGSNIQYF. The CDR3 region has the DNA TGTGCCAGCACCCGATCGGGCTCAAACATTCAGTACTTC.

V gene TRBV20-1 combines with J gene TRBJ2-5, with 7 bases lining up with TRBD2. V lost 2 bases and J lost 4; bases outside the gene matches: 16. The CDR3 contains 17 residues. The germline gives CDR1 DFQATT, CDR2 SNEGSKA (reference sequence). The CDR3, as DNA: TGCAGTGCTAGACCCCTGCAGGGAGGGAAGCGAGGAGAGACCCAGTACTTC. This translates into CSARPLQGGKRGETQYF.

The chain carries TRBV27 and TRBJ1-4; the match to TRBD1 covers 7 bases. From germline, CDR1 is MNHEY and CDR2 SMNVEV (reference sequence). V was pared by 9 bases and J by 5 bases, with 9 bases of the junction left unmatched. The CDR3 totals 14 residues. CDR3 loop: CASRRTGRNEKLFF. The CDR3 DNA follows: TGTGCCAGTCGACGGACAGGTCGAAATGAAAAACTGTTTTTT.

The chain joins TRBV7-9 to TRBJ1-2; D possibly corresponds to TRBD1 (5 bases). Germline V gene lookup returns CDR1 SEHNR and CDR2 FQNEAQ (reference sequence). This CDR3 has 14 amino acids. V was trimmed by 7 bases and J by 3 bases, leaving 15 bases between them. CDR3 sequence: CASKLPGGDYGYTF. The CDR3 coding sequence is TGTGCCAGCAAACTTCCCGGAGGGGACTATGGCTACACCTTC.

The chain is built from TRBV28 and TRBJ2-3; D may be TRBD1 or TRBD2 (5 bases each). The CDR3 extends over 14 amino acids. Germline lookup yields CDR1 MDHEN and CDR2 SYDVKM. V shed 3 bases and J shed 4 bases, with 11 bases lying between them. The CDR3 loop reads CASSFPGTADTQYF. The CDR3 DNA reads as TGTGCCAGCAGTTTCCCCGGGACCGCAGATACGCAGTATTTT.

The gene calls are TRBV7-8 and TRBJ2-3, with D tentatively TRBD2 (6 bases). V dropped 8 bases and J dropped 2 bases, with 14 bases sitting between them. Germline CDR1 and CDR2: SGHVS and FQNEAQ. The CDR3 has 14 amino acids. CDR3 protein: CASRGGKSTDTQYF. The CDR3 DNA is TGTGCCAGCCGTGGAGGGAAGTCCACAGATACGCAGTATTTT.

This clonotype was detected only once. CDR3 bases: TGTGCCAGCAGCCGTCCGAGAGAAAAACTGTTTTTT. This translates into CASSRPREKLFF. The chain joins TRBV27 to TRBJ1-4; D is unclear. Looked up from germline, CDR1 is MNHEY and CDR2 is SMNVEV (reference sequence). The CDR3 runs to 12 residues. V was clipped by 6 bases and J by 8 bases, with 10 bases between them.

The rearrangement joins TRBV4-2 to TRBJ2-1; TRBD1 matches at 8 bases. CDR3 length: 16 amino acids. Germline CDR1 and CDR2: LGHNA and YNFKEQ. V dropped 0 bases and J dropped 3; count of bases not matched to a gene: 4. The CDR3 here is CASSQEDRDVYNEQFF. The DNA of the CDR3 is TGTGCCAGCAGCCAAGAGGACAGGGATGTCTACAATGAGCAGTTCTTC.

V and J are TRBV30 and TRBJ1-1; perhaps TRBD1 as D (6 bases). Germline lookup yields CDR1 GTSNPN and CDR2 SVGIG (reference sequence). The CDR3 loop spans 12 amino acids. Between the trimmed V and J ends, which lost 0 bases and 4 bases, there was a span of 6 bases. CDR3 nucleotides: TGTGCCTGGAGTGTGGGGGCCACTGAAGCTTTCTTT. The encoded protein is CAWSVGATEAFF.